The clone carrying this T cell receptor beta chain appeared a single time. Its specificity is not known. Before treatment, baseline tumor tissue was collected for sequencing. The CDR3 spans 14 residues. V lost 5 bases and J lost 2, with 10 bases in between. Germline V gene lookup returns CDR1 SGHNT and CDR2 YENEEA. The data were taken from a study of circulating tumor DNA in untreated peripheral T-cell lymphoma. Libraries were prepared by immunoSEQ multiplex PCR; TCRdb keeps only in-frame clonotypes and omits some of them. The table lists 2,000 to 3,000 clones, about 70% of them singletons. Broader study findings: Baseline tissues yielded 86% and baseline serum roughly 70% tumor-specific clonotype detection.

Sequenced sample: tumor tissue. This receptor was taken from a human donor with peripheral T-cell lymphoma. The chain couples TRBV11-3 to TRBJ1-3, with D possibly matching TRBD1 (6 bases). For the CDR3, the DNA is TGTGCCAGCAGCCGGGGGGCAGCTGGAAACACCATATATTTT. This codes for CASSRGAAGNTIYF. Full variable domain (missing parts from reference TRBV11-3 and TRBJ1-3): EAGVVQSPRYKIIEKKQPVAFWCNPISGHNTLYWYLQNLGQGPELLIRYENEEAVDDSQLPKDRFSAERLKGVDSTLKIQPAELGDSAVYLCASSRGAAGNTIYFGEGSWLTVV.